The clone carrying this T cell receptor beta chain has at least ten counts. The antigen remains undetermined. The data derive from a study of early T cells in non-severe SARS-CoV-2 infection. Study summary: The input, bulk RNA from unsorted whole blood, was sequenced, and chains were unpaired.

Individual cDNA molecules each received unique molecular identifiers attached to them. TCRdb reprocessed the 5' RACE reads via MiXCR and lists one record per CDR3 protein. The data show 40,000 to 60,000 distinct CDR3 sequences, 10% to 15% seen once. Study results and limitations: VDJdb matching skewed toward anti-spike CD8 responses, missing private and CD4 specificities.

CDR1 DFQATT and CDR2 SNEGSKA come from the germline V gene (reference sequence). Trimming removed 3 bases at V and 3 bases at J, with 8 bases between. The CDR3 covers 12 residues. Input material: whole blood. This receptor was identified in an adult who was a healthcare worker with PCR-confirmed SARS-CoV-2 infection or an uninfected control (not recorded which). V is TRBV20-1 and J is TRBJ1-2; D remains ambiguous. CDR3: CSASPNHYGYTF. CDR3 DNA sequence: TGCAGTGCTAGTCCCAACCACTATGGCTACACCTTC.